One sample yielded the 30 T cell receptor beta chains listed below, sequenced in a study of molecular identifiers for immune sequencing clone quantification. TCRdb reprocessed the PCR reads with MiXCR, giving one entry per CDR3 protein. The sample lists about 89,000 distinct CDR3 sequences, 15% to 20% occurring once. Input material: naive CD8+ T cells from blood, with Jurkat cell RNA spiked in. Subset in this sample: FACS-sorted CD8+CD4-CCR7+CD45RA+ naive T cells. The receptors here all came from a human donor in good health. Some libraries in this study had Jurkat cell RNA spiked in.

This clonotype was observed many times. CDR3 loop: CASSLGGLLNQPQHF. Written as DNA, the CDR3 is TGTGCCAGCAGCTTAGGGGGCCTACTCAATCAGCCCCAGCATTTT. J is TRBJ1-5 and V is TRBV7-8, with a possible D match to TRBD1 (5 bases). This CDR3 has 15 amino acids. Germline-derived CDR1 and CDR2 are SGHVS and FQNEAQ. Trimming pared 1 base from V and 3 bases from J, leaving 10 bases between.

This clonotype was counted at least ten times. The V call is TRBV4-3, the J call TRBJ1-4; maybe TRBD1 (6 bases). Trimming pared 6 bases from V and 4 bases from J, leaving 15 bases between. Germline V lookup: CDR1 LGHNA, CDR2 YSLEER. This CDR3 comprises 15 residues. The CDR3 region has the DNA TGCGCCAGCAGGCCCACAGGGCTGGTTAATGAAAAACTGTTTTTT. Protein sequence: CASRPTGLVNEKLFF.

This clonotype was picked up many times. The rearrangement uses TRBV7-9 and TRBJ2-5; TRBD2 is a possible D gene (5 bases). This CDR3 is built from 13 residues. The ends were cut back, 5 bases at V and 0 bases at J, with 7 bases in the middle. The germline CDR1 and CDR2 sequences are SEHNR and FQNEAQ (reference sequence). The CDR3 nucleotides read TGTGCCAGCAGCGAGGGTAACCAAGAGACCCAGTACTTC. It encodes CASSEGNQETQYF.

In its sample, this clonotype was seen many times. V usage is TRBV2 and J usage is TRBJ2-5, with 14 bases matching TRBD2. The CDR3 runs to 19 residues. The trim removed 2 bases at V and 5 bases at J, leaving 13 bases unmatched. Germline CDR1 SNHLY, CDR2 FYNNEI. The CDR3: CASSETSGLAGGLRETQYF. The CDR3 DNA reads TGTGCCAGCAGTGAAACCTCCGGACTAGCGGGAGGACTTAGGGAGACCCAGTACTTC.

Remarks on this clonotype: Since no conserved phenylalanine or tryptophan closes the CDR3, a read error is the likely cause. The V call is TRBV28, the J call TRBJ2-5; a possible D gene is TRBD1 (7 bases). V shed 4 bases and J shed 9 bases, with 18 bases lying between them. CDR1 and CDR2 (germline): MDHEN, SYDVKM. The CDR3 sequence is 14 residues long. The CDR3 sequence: CASSSRGKREAQYL. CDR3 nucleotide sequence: TGTGCCAGCAGTTCCAGGGGGAAGAGGGAGGCCCAGTACCTC.

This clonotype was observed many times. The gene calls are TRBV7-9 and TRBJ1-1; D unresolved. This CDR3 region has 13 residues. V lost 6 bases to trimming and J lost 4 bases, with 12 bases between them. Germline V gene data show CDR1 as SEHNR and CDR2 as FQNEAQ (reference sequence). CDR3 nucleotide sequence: TGTGCCAGCAGACCGATGGATGGCACTGAAGCTTTCTTT. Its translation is CASRPMDGTEAFF.

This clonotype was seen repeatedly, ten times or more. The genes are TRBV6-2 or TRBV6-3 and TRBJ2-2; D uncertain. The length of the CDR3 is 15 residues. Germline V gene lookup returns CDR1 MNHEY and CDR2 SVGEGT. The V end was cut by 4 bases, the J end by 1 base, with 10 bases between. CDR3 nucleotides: TGTGCCAGCAGTTTAGTGGGCGTGAACACCGGGGAGCTGTTTTTT. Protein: CASSLVGVNTGELFF.

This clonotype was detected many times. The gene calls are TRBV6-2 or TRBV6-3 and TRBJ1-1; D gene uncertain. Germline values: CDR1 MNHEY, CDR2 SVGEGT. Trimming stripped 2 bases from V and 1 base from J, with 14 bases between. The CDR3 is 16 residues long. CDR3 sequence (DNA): TGTGCCAGCAGTTACAATACGTGGGATGGGAACACTGAAGCTTTCTTT. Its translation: CASSYNTWDGNTEAFF.

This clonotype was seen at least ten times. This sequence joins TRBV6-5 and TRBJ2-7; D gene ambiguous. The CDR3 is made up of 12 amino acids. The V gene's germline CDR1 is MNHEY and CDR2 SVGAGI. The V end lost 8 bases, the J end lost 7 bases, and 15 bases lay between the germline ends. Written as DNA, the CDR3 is TGTGCCAGCTCACCATCCCTCCGGGAGCAGTACTTC. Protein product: CASSPSLREQYF.

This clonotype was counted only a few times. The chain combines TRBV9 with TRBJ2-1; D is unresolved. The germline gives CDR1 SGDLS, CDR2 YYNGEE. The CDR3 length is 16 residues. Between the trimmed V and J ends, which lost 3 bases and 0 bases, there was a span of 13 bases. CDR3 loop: CASSAGGEPSYNEQFF. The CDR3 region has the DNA TGTGCCAGCAGCGCGGGCGGAGAACCCTCCTACAATGAGCAGTTCTTC.

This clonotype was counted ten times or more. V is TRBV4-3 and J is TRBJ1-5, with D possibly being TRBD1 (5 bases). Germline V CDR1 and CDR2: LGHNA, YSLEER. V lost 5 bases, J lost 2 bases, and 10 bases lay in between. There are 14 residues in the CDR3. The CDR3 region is CASSTSRGNQPQHF. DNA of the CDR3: TGCGCCAGCAGCACATCCAGGGGCAATCAGCCCCAGCATTTT.

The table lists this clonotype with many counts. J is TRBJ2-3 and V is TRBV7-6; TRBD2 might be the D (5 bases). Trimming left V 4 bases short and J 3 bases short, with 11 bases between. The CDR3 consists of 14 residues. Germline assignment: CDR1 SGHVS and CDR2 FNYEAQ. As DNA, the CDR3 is TGTGCCAGCAGCTCTCACGGGGTTACAGATACGCAGTATTTT. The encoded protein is CASSSHGVTDTQYF.

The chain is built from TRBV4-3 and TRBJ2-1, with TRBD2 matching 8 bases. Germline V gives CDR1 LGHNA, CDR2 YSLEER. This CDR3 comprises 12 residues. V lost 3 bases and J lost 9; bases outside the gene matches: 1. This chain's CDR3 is CASSQAGGEQFF. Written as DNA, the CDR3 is TGCGCCAGCAGCCAGGCGGGAGGTGAGCAGTTCTTC.

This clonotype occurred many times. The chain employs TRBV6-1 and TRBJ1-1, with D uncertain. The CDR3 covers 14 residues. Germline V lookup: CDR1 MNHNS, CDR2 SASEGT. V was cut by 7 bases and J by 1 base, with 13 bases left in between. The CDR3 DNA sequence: TGTGCCAGCACTCAAGACAAGAAGAACACTGAAGCTTTCTTT. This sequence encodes CASTQDKKNTEAFF.

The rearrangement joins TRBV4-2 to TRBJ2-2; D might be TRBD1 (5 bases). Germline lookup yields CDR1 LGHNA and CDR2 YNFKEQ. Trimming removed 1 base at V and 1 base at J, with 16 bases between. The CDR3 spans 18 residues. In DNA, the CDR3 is TGTGCCAGCAGCCAAGTCTTCAGGACGGACAAGAACACCGGGGAGCTGTTTTTT. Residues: CASSQVFRTDKNTGELFF.

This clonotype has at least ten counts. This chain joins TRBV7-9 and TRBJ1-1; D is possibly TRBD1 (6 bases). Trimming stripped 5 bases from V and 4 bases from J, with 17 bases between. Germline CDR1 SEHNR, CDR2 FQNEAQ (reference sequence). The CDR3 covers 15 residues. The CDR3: CASSPPGGAVTEAFF. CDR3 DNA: TGTGCCAGCAGCCCGCCCGGGGGGGCCGTCACTGAAGCTTTCTTT.

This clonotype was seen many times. The CDR3 DNA reads as TGTGCCAGCAGCCCCGAGGACAGGACACTGAACACCGGGGAGCTGTTTTTT. Translation: CASSPEDRTLNTGELFF. The genes are TRBV3-1 and TRBJ2-2; 7 bases map to TRBD1. V gave up 4 bases and J gave up 1 base; unmatched junction bases: 9. Germline CDR1 and CDR2: LGHDT and YNNKEL (reference sequence). This CDR3 contains 17 residues.

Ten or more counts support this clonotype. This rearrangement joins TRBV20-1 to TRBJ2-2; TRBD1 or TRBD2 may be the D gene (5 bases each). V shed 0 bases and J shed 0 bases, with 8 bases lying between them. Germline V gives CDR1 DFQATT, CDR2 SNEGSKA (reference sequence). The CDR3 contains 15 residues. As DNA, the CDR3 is TGCAGTGCTAGAGATTGGGGGACGAACACCGGGGAGCTGTTTTTT. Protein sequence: CSARDWGTNTGELFF.

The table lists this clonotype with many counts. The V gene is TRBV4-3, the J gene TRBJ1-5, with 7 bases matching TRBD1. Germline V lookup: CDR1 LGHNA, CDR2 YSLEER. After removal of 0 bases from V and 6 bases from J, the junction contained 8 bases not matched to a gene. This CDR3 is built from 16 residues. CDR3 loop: CASSQENRGYGQPQHF. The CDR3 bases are TGCGCCAGCAGCCAAGAAAACAGGGGTTATGGTCAGCCCCAGCATTTT.

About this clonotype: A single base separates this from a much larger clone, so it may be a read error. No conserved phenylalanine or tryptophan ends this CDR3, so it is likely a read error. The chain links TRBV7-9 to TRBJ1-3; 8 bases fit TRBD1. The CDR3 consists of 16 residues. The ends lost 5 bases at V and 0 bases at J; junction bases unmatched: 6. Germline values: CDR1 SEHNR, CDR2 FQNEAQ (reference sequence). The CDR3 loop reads CASSPDTGGSGNTIYL. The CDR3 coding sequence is TGTGCCAGCAGCCCGGACACAGGGGGCTCTGGAAACACCATATATCTT.

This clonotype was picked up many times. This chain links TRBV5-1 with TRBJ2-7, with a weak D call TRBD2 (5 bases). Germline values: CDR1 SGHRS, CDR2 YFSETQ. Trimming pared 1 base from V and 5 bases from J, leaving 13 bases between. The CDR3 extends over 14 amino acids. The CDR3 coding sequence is TGCGCCAGCAGCTTGTCGGGGTTCGGGAACGAGCAGTACTTC. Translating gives CASSLSGFGNEQYF.

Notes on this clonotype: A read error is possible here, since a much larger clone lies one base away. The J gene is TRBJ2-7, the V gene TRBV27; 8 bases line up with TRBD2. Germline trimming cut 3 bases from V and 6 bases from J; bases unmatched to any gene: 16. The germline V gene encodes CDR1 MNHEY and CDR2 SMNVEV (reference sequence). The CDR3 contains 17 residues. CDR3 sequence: CASSFVGPGLGVAEQYF. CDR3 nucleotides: TGTGCCAGCAGTTTTGTTGGACCGGGACTAGGGGTCGCCGAGCAGTACTTC.

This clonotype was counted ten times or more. The CDR3 here is CAISEPTGTASRETQYF. CDR3 sequence (DNA): TGTGCCATCAGTGAGCCTACGGGGACCGCGTCTCGGGAGACCCAGTACTTC. The V and J genes are TRBV10-3 and TRBJ2-5, with D perhaps assigned TRBD1 or TRBD2 (5 bases each). Per the germline V gene, CDR1 is ENHRY and CDR2 is SYGVKD. This CDR3 is 17 amino acids long. V lost 2 bases, J lost 5 bases, and 21 bases lay in between.

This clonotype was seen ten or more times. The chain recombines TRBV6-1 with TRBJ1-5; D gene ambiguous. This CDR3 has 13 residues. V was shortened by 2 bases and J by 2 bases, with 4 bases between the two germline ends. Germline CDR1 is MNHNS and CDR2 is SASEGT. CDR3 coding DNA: TGTGCCAGCAGTGAACAAGGCAATCAGCCCCAGCATTTT. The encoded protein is CASSEQGNQPQHF.

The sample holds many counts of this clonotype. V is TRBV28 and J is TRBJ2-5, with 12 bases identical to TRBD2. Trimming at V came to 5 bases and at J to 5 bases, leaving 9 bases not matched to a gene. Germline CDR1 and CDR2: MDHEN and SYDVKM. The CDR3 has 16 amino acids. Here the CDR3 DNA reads TGTGCCAGCAGTCCTAGACTAGCGGGAGCCGGGGAGACCCAGTACTTC. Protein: CASSPRLAGAGETQYF.

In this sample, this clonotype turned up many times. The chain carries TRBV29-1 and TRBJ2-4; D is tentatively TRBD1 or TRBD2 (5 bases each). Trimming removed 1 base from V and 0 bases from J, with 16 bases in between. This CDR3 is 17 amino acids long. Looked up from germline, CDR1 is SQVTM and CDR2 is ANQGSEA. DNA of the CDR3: TGCAGCGTTGAAGGTTGGGACCGATCACTAGCCAAAAACATTCAGTACTTC. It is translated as CSVEGWDRSLAKNIQYF.

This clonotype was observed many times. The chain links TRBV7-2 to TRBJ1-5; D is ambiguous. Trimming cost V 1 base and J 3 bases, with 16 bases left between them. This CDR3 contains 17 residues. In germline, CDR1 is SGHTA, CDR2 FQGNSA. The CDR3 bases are TGTGCCAGCAGCTTAGTGGGTCCCTACGGGGACAATCAGCCCCAGCATTTT. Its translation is CASSLVGPYGDNQPQHF.

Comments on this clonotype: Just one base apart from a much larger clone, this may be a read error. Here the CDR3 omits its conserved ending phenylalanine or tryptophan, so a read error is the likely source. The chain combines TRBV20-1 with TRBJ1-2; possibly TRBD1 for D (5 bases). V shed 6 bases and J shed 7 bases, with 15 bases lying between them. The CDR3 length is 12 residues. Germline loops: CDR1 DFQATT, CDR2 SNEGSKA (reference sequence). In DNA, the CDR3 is TGCAGTGCGGAAGTCCCAGGGTTTGGCTACACCATC. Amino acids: CSAEVPGFGYTI.

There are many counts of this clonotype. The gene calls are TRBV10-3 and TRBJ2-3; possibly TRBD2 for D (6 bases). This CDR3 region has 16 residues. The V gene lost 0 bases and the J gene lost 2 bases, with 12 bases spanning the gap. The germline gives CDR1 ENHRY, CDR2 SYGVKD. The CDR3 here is CAISESDGGNTDTQYF. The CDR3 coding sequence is TGTGCCATCAGTGAGTCGGATGGCGGGAACACAGATACGCAGTATTTT.

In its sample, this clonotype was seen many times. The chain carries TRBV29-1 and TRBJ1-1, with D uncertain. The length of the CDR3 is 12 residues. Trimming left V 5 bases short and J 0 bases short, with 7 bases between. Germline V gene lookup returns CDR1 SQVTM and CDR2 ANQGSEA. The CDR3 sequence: CSVSPMNTEAFF. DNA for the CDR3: TGCAGCGTTTCGCCCATGAACACTGAAGCTTTCTTT.